The next 27 T cell receptor beta chains were all read from a single sample in a study of CD8+ T cells in alopecia areata. Treatment: oral pan-JAK inhibitor, 5-10 mg twice daily. Extracted RNA was reverse transcribed into cDNA, the sequencing template. Generated by immunoSEQ multiplex PCR, the TCRdb table keeps only in-frame clones and is missing some. The sample includes under 200,000 clones, approximately 62% of them seen just once. The sequences come from CD4+ T cells sorted from blood, collected at week 24, from a patient treated with tofacitinib. Receptors were obtained from a human donor with alopecia areata.

The rearrangement uses TRBV29-1 and TRBJ1-2, with TRBD1 matching 7 bases. V lost 4 bases and J lost 7; bases outside the gene matches: 9. CDR1 is SQVTM and CDR2 is ANQGSEA in the germline V gene. The CDR3 totals 13 residues. The CDR3 region is CSVGGRGGGGYTF. The CDR3 DNA follows: TGCAGCGTTGGAGGCAGGGGGGGAGGTGGCTACACCTTC.

The chain carries TRBV4-2 and TRBJ2-3, with D maybe TRBD2 (6 bases). V was trimmed by 8 bases and J by 6 bases, leaving 9 bases between them. The germline CDR1 and CDR2 sequences are LGHNA and YNFKEQ. CDR3 size: 11 residues. The CDR3 protein is CASGRGDTQYF. Written as DNA, the CDR3 is TGTGCCAGCGGCCGGGGGGATACGCAGTATTTT.

The chain couples TRBV19 to TRBJ1-6; 8 bases map to TRBD1. With 6 bases clipped from V and 8 bases from J, the junction kept 9 bases outside the gene matches. Germline CDR1 LNHDA, CDR2 SQIVND (reference sequence). The CDR3 length is 15 residues. The CDR3 DNA follows: TGTGCCAGTAGGGAGAGGACAGGGTCGGATTCACCCCTCCACTTT. Translation gives CASRERTGSDSPLHF.

This chain joins TRBV5-1 and TRBJ1-2; maybe TRBD1 (5 bases). This CDR3 spans 13 amino acids. The germline V gene encodes CDR1 SGHRS and CDR2 YFSETQ. The germline V and J ends were trimmed by 0 bases and 4 bases, with 7 bases remaining between them. DNA for the CDR3: TGCGCCAGCAGCTTGGAAGGGACCTATGGCTACACCTTC. Protein product: CASSLEGTYGYTF.

Of note for this clone: This clone may be a read error of a much larger clone one base away. The CDR3 DNA reads as TGTGCCAGCAGCCGACTCTACGAGCAGTACTTC. As protein: CASSRLYEQYF. The V gene is TRBV6-6, the J gene TRBJ2-7; D remains ambiguous. This CDR3 has 11 residues. V shed 6 bases and J shed 3 bases, with 6 bases lying between them. CDR1 MNHNY and CDR2 SVGAGI come from the germline V gene (reference sequence).

The gene calls are TRBV15 and TRBJ2-5; D gene ambiguous. Looked up from germline, CDR1 is LNHNV and CDR2 is YYDKDF (reference sequence). Trimming left V 3 bases short and J 2 bases short, with 7 bases between. The CDR3 contains 13 residues. The DNA of the CDR3 is TGTGCCACCAGCAGGTTACAGCAAGAGACCCAGTACTTC. Translation: CATSRLQQETQYF.

The chain links TRBV6-6 to TRBJ2-7, with D unclear. The V end lost 6 bases, the J end lost 2 bases, and 11 bases lay between the germline ends. The CDR3 totals 13 residues. Germline assignment: CDR1 MNHNY and CDR2 SVGAGI (reference sequence). CDR3: CASRLDVAYEQYF. Written as DNA, the CDR3 is TGTGCCAGCAGGCTGGACGTAGCCTACGAGCAGTACTTC.

V is TRBV30 and J is TRBJ1-5; no firm D call. V lost 4 bases and J 4 bases, leaving 11 bases between the germline ends. The germline V gene encodes CDR1 GTSNPN and CDR2 SVGIG (reference sequence). The CDR3 contains 13 residues. CDR3 DNA: TGTGCCTGGAAAAAGGTGGGAAATCAGCCCCAGCATTTT. Protein: CAWKKVGNQPQHF. Variable domain in full (rest from reference TRBV30 and TRBJ1-5): SQTIHQWPATLVQPVGSPLSLECTVEGTSNPNLYWYRQAAGRGLQLLFYSVGIGQISSEVPQNLSASRPQDRQFILSSKKLLLSDSGFYLCAWKKVGNQPQHFGDGTRLSIL.

The rearrangement joins TRBV12-5 to TRBJ2-1, with 11 bases identical to TRBD2. With V trimmed by 4 bases and J by 4 bases, 9 bases remained unmatched. The germline V gene encodes CDR1 LGHNT and CDR2 FRNRAP. The length of the CDR3 is 17 residues. For the CDR3, the DNA is TGTGCTAGTGGTTCCAAACTAGCGGGGGTGTTATACAATGAGCAGTTCTTC. Amino acid sequence: CASGSKLAGVLYNEQFF. The variable domain in full, with the rest retrieved from reference TRBV12-5 and TRBJ2-1, is DARVTQTPRHKVTEMGQEVTMRCQPILGHNTVFWYRQTMMQGLELLAYFRNRAPLDDSGMPKDRFSAEMPDATLATLKIQPSEPRDSAVYFCASGSKLAGVLYNEQFFGPGTRLTVL.

Remarks on this clone: The germline gene is not matched at one end of the junction; a read error may be the cause. This chain connects TRBV7-9 to TRBJ2-3; D possibly corresponds to TRBD1 (5 bases). The CDR3 is 13 residues long. Germline CDR1 is SEHNR and CDR2 is FQNEAQ (reference sequence). In DNA form, the CDR3 reads TGTGCCTGCAGAACAGGAACCACAGATACGCAGTATTTT. Its protein is CACRTGTTDTQYF.

CDR3 amino acids: CAWSGRSPEPQHF. The CDR3 nucleotides are TGTGCCTGGAGTGGTCGGAGTCCGGAGCCCCAGCATTTT. This chain links TRBV30 with TRBJ1-5; unclear D gene. The CDR3 covers 13 residues. V gave up 1 base and J gave up 8 bases, with 12 bases separating them. Germline values: CDR1 GTSNPN, CDR2 SVGIG (reference sequence).

The J gene is TRBJ1-1, the V gene TRBV18, with 11 bases lining up with TRBD1. This CDR3 is built from 16 residues. The germline V gene has CDR1 KGHSH and CDR2 LQKENI. The V gene end was trimmed by 3 bases and the J gene end by 4 bases; junction bases not matched to a gene: 7. Here the CDR3 DNA reads TGTGCCAGCTCACCCGGACAGGGGGCGCGGGGCACTGAAGCTTTCTTT. Its protein product is CASSPGQGARGTEAFF. Complete variable domain (other parts from reference TRBV18 and TRBJ1-1): NAGVMQNPRHLVRRRGQEARLRCSPMKGHSHVYWYRQLPEEGLKFMVYLQKENIIDESGMPKERFSAEFPKEGPSILRIQQVVRGDSAAYFCASSPGQGARGTEAFFGQGTRLTVV.

This clone has just one count. The chain joins TRBV15 to TRBJ1-5; a possible D gene is TRBD1 (5 bases). V was clipped by 3 bases and J by 3 bases, with 15 bases between them. CDR3 length: 16 residues. Germline CDR1 is LNHNV and CDR2 is YYDKDF (reference sequence). The CDR3 nucleotides are TGTGCCACCAGCAGCTCGATCCAGGGAGTCAATCAGCCCCAGCATTTT. Its protein product is CATSSSIQGVNQPQHF.

The chain uses TRBV30 and TRBJ2-5; 7 bases align to TRBD1. V lost 0 bases and J lost 5; bases outside the gene matches: 15. The CDR3 is 17 amino acids. CDR1 GTSNPN and CDR2 SVGIG come from the germline V gene (reference sequence). The CDR3 spells CAWSVLLGTVAAETQYF. The CDR3 DNA is TGTGCCTGGAGTGTTCTTTTAGGGACAGTGGCCGCGGAGACCCAGTACTTC.

The rearrangement uses TRBV27 and TRBJ2-1; possibly TRBD1 for D (5 bases). From germline, CDR1 is MNHEY and CDR2 SMNVEV (reference sequence). V dropped 3 bases and J dropped 9 bases, with 18 bases sitting between them. CDR3 size: 15 residues. Here the CDR3 reads CASSFLVTLRGEQFF. DNA of the CDR3: TGTGCCAGCAGTTTTTTGGTAACTCTAAGGGGTGAGCAGTTCTTC.

V is TRBV29-1 and J is TRBJ2-7, with a tentative D call TRBD1 (6 bases). The germline CDR1 and CDR2 sequences are SQVTM and ANQGSEA. V lost 3 bases to trimming and J lost 3 bases, with 15 bases between them. The CDR3 has 14 residues. The DNA of the CDR3 is TGCAGCGTTGATGGAACAGGGTTGGGCTACGAGCAGTACTTC. Its translation is CSVDGTGLGYEQYF.

The genes are TRBV10-3 and TRBJ2-7, with D unclear. The CDR3 length is 13 residues. In germline, CDR1 is ENHRY, CDR2 SYGVKD. Trimming left V 3 bases short and J 4 bases short, with 10 bases between. DNA of the CDR3: TGTGCCATCAGTGAATCGGCGAAATACGAGCAGTACTTC. It is translated as CAISESAKYEQYF.

V is TRBV7-6 and J is TRBJ1-1; the D gene is possibly TRBD1 (6 bases). Trimming removed 5 bases at V and 11 bases at J, with 15 bases between. Looked up from germline, CDR1 is SGHVS and CDR2 is FNYEAQ. The CDR3 spans 12 residues. This CDR3 is CASSATPGAAFF. The CDR3 DNA follows: TGTGCCAGCAGCGCAACACCGGGGGCGGCTTTCTTT.

There are a few counts of this clone. The gene calls are TRBV7-2 and TRBJ1-2, with TRBD1 matching over 8 bases. After removal of 4 bases from V and 4 bases from J, the junction contained 2 bases not matched to a gene. The CDR3 has 13 amino acids. Germline lookup yields CDR1 SGHTA and CDR2 FQGNSA. As DNA, the CDR3 is TGTGCCAGCAGCTCTGGACAGGGCTATGGCTACACCTTC. It is translated as CASSSGQGYGYTF.

The chain is built from TRBV5-8 and TRBJ2-7; TRBD2 might be the D (5 bases). In germline, CDR1 is SGHTS, CDR2 YDEGEE. CDR3 size: 16 residues. With 4 bases removed from V and 0 bases from J, the gap between germline ends came to 17 bases. CDR3 nucleotide sequence: TGTGCCAGCAGCGAACTAGGACGTACAAGCTCCTACGAGCAGTACTTC. Encoded protein: CASSELGRTSSYEQYF. Full variable domain (outside the CDR3, taken from reference TRBV5-8 and TRBJ2-7): EAGVTQSPTHLIKTRGQQATLRCSPISGHTSVYWYQQALGLGLQFLLWYDEGEERNRGNFPPRFSGRQFPNYSSELNVNALELEDSALYLCASSELGRTSSYEQYFGPGTRLTVT.

V gene TRBV2 combines with J gene TRBJ2-2; D possibly corresponds to TRBD1 (6 bases). The germline V gene has CDR1 SNHLY and CDR2 FYNNEI. The CDR3 spans 14 residues. The V and J ends lost 4 bases and 2 bases respectively, with 8 bases between them. For the CDR3, the DNA is TGTGCCAGCAGTGGGGACACAAACACCGGGGAGCTGTTTTTT. This codes for CASSGDTNTGELFF.

This clone occurred once. The gene calls are TRBV15 and TRBJ2-5, with 8 bases lining up with TRBD1. CDR1 LNHNV and CDR2 YYDKDF come from the germline V gene (reference sequence). The CDR3 extends over 15 amino acids. V lost 0 bases to trimming and J lost 4 bases; unmatched junction nucleotides: 4. CDR3 protein: CATSRDRTGLETQYF. The CDR3 nucleotides read TGTGCCACCAGCAGAGATCGGACAGGGCTAGAGACCCAGTACTTC.

The chain recombines TRBV30 with TRBJ2-7; D perhaps matches TRBD1 (6 bases). Germline V lookup: CDR1 GTSNPN, CDR2 SVGIG (reference sequence). There are 12 residues in the CDR3. The V end lost 3 bases, the J end lost 3 bases, and 9 bases lay between the germline ends. The CDR3 region is CAWRARGYEQYF. As DNA, the CDR3 is TGTGCCTGGAGGGCCAGGGGCTACGAGCAGTACTTC.

A single count supports this clone. The chain is built from TRBV6-5 and TRBJ1-5; D gene ambiguous. This CDR3 has 14 amino acids. V lost 0 bases and J lost 1, with 4 bases in between. Germline CDR1 MNHEY, CDR2 SVGAGI. The CDR3 bases are TGTGCCAGCAGTTACTCCGAAAGCAATCAGCCCCAGCATTTT. Protein sequence: CASSYSESNQPQHF.

The rearrangement uses TRBV29-1 and TRBJ1-1; tentatively, D is TRBD1 (6 bases). Germline V gives CDR1 SQVTM, CDR2 ANQGSEA. CDR3 length equals 15 residues. Trimming took off 8 bases at V and 3 bases at J, with 22 bases between the two ends. CDR3 DNA: TGCAGCTCGAAGGGACAAACGAGTGGGGACACTGAAGCTTTCTTT. Protein: CSSKGQTSGDTEAFF.

Note on this clone: The sample contains more than one DNA sequence encoding this CDR3. The chain has TRBV29-1 and TRBJ1-1, with no clear D. V lost 4 bases, J lost 1 base, and 4 bases lay in between. CDR3 length: 11 residues. CDR1 and CDR2 from the germline V gene are SQVTM and ANQGSEA. For the CDR3, the DNA is TGCAGCGTTGTTGGGAACACTGAAGCTTTCTTT. It yields the protein CSVVGNTEAFF.

V gene TRBV9 combines with J gene TRBJ1-5; possibly TRBD1 for D (5 bases). V was pared by 0 bases and J by 4 bases, with 8 bases between. The CDR3 loop spans 14 amino acids. From germline, CDR1 is SGDLS and CDR2 YYNGEE. The DNA for the CDR3 is TGTGCCAGCAGCGTAGGCGCAGGGAATCAGCCCCAGCATTTT. Translation gives CASSVGAGNQPQHF.